Sequencing of this TCR beta chain was carried out in a study of T cell responses to AZD1222 COVID-19 vaccine. Study-wide context: Samples with a second dose at about 4 or about 12 weeks were pooled together. Study results and limitations: Spike-specific TCR breadth and depth went up after people got two AZD1222 doses. The peak T cell response came first, and repertoires were sampled only after it.

A word on this clone: Antigen unknown.

The germline CDR1 and CDR2 sequences are MNHEY and SVGEGT. Trimming took off 5 bases at V and 1 base at J, with 9 bases between the two ends. The CDR3 is made up of 14 amino acids. Measured with immunoSEQ multiplex PCR; TCRdb has only the in-frame clones, and not every one. The data hold about 110,000 clones, with about 88% observed a single time. The input for sequencing was peripheral blood, taken on day 0 of AZD1222 vaccination. The rearrangement links TRBV6-2 or TRBV6-3 to TRBJ2-1, with D unclear. The receptor's source is an adult in good health. This CDR3 is CASSPAVSYNEQFF. In DNA, the CDR3 is TGTGCCAGCAGTCCGGCGGTTTCCTACAATGAGCAGTTCTTC.